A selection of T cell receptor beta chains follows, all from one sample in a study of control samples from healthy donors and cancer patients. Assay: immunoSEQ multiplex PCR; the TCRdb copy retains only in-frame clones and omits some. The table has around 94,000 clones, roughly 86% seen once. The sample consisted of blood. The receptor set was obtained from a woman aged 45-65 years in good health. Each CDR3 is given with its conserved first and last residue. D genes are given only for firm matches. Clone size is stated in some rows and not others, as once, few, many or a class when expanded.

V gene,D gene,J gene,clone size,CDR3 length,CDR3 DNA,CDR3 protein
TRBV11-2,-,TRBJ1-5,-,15,TGTGCCAGCAGCTTAAATAGTGGAGGCAATCAGCCCCAGCATTTT,CASSLNSGGNQPQHF
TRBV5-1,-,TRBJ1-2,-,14,TGCGCCAGCAGCCCAGGGACAACTAACTATGGCTACACCTTC,CASSPGTTNYGYTF
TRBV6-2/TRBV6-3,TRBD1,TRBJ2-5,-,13,TGTGCCAGCAGCCTTGACAGGGGAAAGACCCAGTACTTC,CASSLDRGKTQYF
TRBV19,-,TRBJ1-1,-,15,TGTGCCAGTAGTATTTCCGGGGGGTTGAACACTGAAGCTTTCTTT,CASSISGGLNTEAFF
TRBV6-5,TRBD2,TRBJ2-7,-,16,TGTGCCAGCAGTTACTCAGGGCTAGCGGGAACTCGGGAGCAGTACTTC,CASSYSGLAGTREQYF
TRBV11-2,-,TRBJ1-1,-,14,TGTGCCAGCAGCTTCTTCACAGGGACGGGTGAAGCTTTCTTT,CASSFFTGTGEAFF
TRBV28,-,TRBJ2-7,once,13,TGTGCCAGCAGCCGGAGGTCTCCCTACGAGCAGTACTTC,CASSRRSPYEQYF
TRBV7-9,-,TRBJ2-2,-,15,TGTGCCAGCAGCAGAAGGAGGGTAGGCACCGGGGAGCTGTTTTTT,CASSRRRVGTGELFF
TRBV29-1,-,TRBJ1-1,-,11,TGCAGCGTTGTCGCGAACACTGAAGCTTTCTTT,CSVVANTEAFF
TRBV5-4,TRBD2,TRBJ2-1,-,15,TGTGCCAGCAGCTTGGTAGGGCCAGCGGGAAATGAGCAGTTCTTC,CASSLVGPAGNEQFF
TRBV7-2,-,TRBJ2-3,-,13,TGTGCCAGCAGTTCGAGGGGCGAAGATACGCAGTATTTT,CASSSRGEDTQYF
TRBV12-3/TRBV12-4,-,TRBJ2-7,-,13,TGTGCCAGCAGCATGGACGGATCCTACGAGCAGTACTTC,CASSMDGSYEQYF
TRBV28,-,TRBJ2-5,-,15,TGTGCCAGCAGTCCGGGACCCTACTCCCAAGAGACCCAGTACTTC,CASSPGPYSQETQYF
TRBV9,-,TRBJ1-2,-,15,TGTGCCAGCAGCGTAGAGACAGCCCAAAGGCATGGCTACACCTTC,CASSVETAQRHGYTF
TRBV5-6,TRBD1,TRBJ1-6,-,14,TGTGCCAGCAGACAGACAGGGGGCTATTCACCCCTCCACTTT,CASRQTGGYSPLHF
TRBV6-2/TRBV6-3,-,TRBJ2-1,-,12,TGTGCCAGCAGCCAGGGGTATGGTGAGCAGTTCTTC,CASSQGYGEQFF
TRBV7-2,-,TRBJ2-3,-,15,TGTGCCAGCAGCTTAGTAGCGATAAGCACAGATACGCAGTATTTT,CASSLVAISTDTQYF
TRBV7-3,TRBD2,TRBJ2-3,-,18,TGTGCCAGCAGCTTCACCCTCCCGACTAGCGGGGGGTCAGATACGCAGTATTTT,CASSFTLPTSGGSDTQYF
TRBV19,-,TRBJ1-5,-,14,TGTGCCAGTAGTATTGCGAGTGCGGGTCAGCCCCAGCATTTT,CASSIASAGQPQHF
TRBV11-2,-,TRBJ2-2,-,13,TGTGCCAGCAGCTTTTCTTTGGCCGGGGAGCTGTTTTTT,CASSFSLAGELFF
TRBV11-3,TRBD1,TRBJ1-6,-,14,TGTGCCAGCAGCCGATACAGGGGAAATTCACCCCTCCACTTT,CASSRYRGNSPLHF
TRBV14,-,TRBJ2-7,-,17,TGTGCCAGCAGCCCCCCGGGATGGTCTGAAAAGGACTACGAGCAGTACTTC,CASSPPGWSEKDYEQYF
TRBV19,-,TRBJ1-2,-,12,TGTGCCAGTAGTATTAGGGACCTTGGCTACACCTTC,CASSIRDLGYTF
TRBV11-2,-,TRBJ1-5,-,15,TGTGCCAGCAGCTCCGGGGACGTCGAAAATCAGCCCCAGCATTTT,CASSSGDVENQPQHF
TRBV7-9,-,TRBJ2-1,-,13,TGTGCCAGCAGCTTAGATACCGGGACCCTATTGTTCTTC,CASSLDTGTLLFF
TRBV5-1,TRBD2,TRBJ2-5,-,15,TGCGCCAGCATGGGGACTAGCGGCCTCCTGGAGACCCAGTACTTC,CASMGTSGLLETQYF
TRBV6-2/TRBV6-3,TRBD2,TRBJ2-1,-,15,TGTGCCAGCAGTTCCAGGACTAGCGGTGGCAATGAGCAGTTCTTC,CASSSRTSGGNEQFF
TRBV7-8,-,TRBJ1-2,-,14,TGTGCCAGCAGCTTAGACGCAGGCTCCTATGGCTACACCTTC,CASSLDAGSYGYTF
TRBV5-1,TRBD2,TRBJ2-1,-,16,TGCGCCAGCAGCGTAGTGAGCGGGGGGGCCCACAATGAGCAGTTCTTC,CASSVVSGGAHNEQFF
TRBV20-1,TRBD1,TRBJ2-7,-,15,TGCAGTGCTAGTACCGGGACAGGGGATGTAGGCGAGCAGTACTTC,CSASTGTGDVGEQYF
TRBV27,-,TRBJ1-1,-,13,TGTGCCAGCAGGAGAACCAGGGGTACTGAAGCTTTCTTT,CASRRTRGTEAFF
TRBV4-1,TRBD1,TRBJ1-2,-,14,TGCGCCAGCAGGAAGACAGGGGGTAACTATGGCTACACCTTC,CASRKTGGNYGYTF
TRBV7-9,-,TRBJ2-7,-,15,TGTGCCAGCAGCTTCCCTGTGCCCGGCTCCTACGAGCAGTACTTC,CASSFPVPGSYEQYF
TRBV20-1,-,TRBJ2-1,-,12,TGCAGTGCTAGTAGAGTAAGGAATGAGCAGTTCTTC,CSASRVRNEQFF
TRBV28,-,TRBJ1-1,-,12,TGTGCCAGCAGAGAGGGTATCGCTGAAGCTTTCTTT,CASREGIAEAFF
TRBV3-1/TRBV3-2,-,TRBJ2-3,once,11,TGTGCCAGCAGCCTAAGAGATACGCAGTATTTT,CASSLRDTQYF
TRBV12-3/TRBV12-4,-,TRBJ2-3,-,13,TGTGCCAGCAGTTCCCAAGGTCCAGATACGCAGTATTTT,CASSSQGPDTQYF
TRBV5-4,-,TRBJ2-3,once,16,TGTGCCAGCAGCCTAGGATTAGCGGCTAGCACAGATACGCAGTATTTT,CASSLGLAASTDTQYF